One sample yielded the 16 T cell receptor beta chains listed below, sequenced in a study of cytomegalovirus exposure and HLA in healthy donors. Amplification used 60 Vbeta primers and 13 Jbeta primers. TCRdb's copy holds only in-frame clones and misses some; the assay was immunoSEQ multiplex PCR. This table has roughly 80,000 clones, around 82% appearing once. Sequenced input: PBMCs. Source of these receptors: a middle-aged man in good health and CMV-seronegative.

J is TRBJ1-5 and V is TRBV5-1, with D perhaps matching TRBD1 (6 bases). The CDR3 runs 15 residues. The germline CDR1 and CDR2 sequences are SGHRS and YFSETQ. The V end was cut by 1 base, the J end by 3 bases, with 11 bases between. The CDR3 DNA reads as TGCGCCAGCAGCTTGACAGGGTTTACCAATCAGCCCCAGCATTTT. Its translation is CASSLTGFTNQPQHF.

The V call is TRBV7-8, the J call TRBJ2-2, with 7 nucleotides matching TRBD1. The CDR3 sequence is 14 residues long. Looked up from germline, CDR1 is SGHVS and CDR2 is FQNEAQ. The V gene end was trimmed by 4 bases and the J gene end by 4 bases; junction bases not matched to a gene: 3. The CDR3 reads CASSSAGGTGELFF. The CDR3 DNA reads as TGTGCCAGCAGCTCCGCAGGGGGCACCGGGGAGCTGTTTTTT.

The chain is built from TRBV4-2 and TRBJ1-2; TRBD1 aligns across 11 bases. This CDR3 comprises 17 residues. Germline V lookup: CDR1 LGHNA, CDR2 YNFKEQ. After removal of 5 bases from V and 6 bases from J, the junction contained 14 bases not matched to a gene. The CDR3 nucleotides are TGTGCCAGCAGCAAGGGGGACAGGGGGGTTCTTTACAATGGCTACACCTTC. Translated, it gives CASSKGDRGVLYNGYTF.

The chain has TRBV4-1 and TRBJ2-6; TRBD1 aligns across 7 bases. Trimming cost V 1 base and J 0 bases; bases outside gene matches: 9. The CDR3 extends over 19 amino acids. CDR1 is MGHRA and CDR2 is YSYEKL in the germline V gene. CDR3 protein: CASSQATGFGGSGANVLTF. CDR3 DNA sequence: TGCGCCAGCAGCCAAGCGACAGGGTTTGGCGGCTCTGGGGCCAACGTCCTGACTTTC.

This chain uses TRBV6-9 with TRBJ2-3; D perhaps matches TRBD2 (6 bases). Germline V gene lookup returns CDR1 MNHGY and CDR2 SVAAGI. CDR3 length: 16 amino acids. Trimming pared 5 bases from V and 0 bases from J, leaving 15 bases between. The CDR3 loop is CASSPSAGPSTDTQYF. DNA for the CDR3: TGTGCCAGCAGTCCCTCGGCGGGGCCCAGCACAGATACGCAGTATTTT.

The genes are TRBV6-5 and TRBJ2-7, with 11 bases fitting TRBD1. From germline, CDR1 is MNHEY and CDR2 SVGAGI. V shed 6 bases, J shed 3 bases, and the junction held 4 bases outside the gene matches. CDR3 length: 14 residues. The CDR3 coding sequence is TGTGCCAGCAGCCCGGGACAGGGGGGCTACGAGCAGTACTTC. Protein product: CASSPGQGGYEQYF.

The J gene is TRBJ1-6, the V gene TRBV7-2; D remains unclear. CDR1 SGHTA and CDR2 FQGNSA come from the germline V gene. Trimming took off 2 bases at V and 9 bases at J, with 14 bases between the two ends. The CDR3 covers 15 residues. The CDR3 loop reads CASSLRGTTSSPLHF. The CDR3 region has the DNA TGTGCCAGCAGCTTACGGGGAACTACGAGTTCACCCCTCCACTTT.

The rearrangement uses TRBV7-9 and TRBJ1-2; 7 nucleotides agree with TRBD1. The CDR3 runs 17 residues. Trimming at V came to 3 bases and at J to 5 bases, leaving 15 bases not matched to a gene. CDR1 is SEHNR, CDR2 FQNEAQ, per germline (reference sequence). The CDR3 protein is CASSFIAGTALGYGYTF. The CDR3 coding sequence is TGTGCCAGCAGCTTTATTGCCGGGACAGCGTTGGGGTATGGCTACACCTTC.

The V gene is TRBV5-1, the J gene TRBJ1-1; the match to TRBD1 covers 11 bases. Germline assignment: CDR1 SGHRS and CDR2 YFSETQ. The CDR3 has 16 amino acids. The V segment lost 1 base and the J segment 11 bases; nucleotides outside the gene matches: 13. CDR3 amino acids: CASSLRAVGQGGSAFF. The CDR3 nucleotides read TGCGCCAGCAGCTTGAGGGCAGTGGGACAGGGGGGTTCGGCTTTCTTT.

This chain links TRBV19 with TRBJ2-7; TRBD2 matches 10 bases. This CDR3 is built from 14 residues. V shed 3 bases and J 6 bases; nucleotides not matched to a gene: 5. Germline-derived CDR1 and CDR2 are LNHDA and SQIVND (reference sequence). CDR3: CASSIRAGGPEQYF. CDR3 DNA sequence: TGTGCCAGTAGTATTAGAGCGGGGGGGCCCGAGCAGTACTTC.

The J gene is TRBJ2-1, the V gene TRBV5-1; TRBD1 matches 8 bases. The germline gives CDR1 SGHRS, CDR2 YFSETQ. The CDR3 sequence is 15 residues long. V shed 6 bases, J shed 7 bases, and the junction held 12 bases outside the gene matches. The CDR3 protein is CASTTGTGTMNEQFF. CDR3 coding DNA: TGCGCCAGCACGACCGGGACAGGAACGATGAATGAGCAGTTCTTC.

In nucleotides, the CDR3 is TGCGCCAGCAGCCAAGCTCCCCGAGGACTAGCGGGGGGGAGCTCCTACAATGAGCAGTTCTTC. This codes for CASSQAPRGLAGGSSYNEQFF. The chain combines TRBV4-3 with TRBJ2-1, with TRBD2 matching over 15 bases. J lost 0 bases, V lost 1 base, and 10 bases had no gene match. Germline assignment: CDR1 LGHNA and CDR2 YSLEER. CDR3 length: 21 amino acids.

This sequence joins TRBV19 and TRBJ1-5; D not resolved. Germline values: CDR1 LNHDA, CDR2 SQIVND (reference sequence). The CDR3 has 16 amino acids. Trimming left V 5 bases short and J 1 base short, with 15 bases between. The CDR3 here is CASSRARGFSNQPQHF. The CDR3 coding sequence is TGTGCCAGTAGTCGGGCCCGGGGATTCAGCAATCAGCCCCAGCATTTT.

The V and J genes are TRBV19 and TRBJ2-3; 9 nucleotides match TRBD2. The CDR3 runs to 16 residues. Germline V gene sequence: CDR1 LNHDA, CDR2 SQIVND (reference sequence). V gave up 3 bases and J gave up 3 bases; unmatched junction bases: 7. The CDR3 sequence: CASSMTGRGGTDTQYF. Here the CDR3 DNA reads TGTGCCAGTAGTATGACTGGGCGGGGGGGTACAGATACGCAGTATTTT.

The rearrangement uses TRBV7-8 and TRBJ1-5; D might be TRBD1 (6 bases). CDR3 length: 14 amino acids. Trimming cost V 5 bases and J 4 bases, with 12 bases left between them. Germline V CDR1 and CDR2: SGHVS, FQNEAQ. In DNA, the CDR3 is TGTGCCAGCAGCACAGGGATCTCAAATCAGCCCCAGCATTTT. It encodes CASSTGISNQPQHF.

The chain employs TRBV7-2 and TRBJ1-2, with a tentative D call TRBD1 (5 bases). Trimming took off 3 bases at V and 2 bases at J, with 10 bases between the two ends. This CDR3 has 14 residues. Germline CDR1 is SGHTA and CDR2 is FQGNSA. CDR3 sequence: CASSLGGRNYGYTF. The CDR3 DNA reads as TGTGCCAGCAGCTTGGGGGGGAGGAACTATGGCTACACCTTC.